The entry below describes one T cell receptor beta chain. Cohort 3 recovery required two negative PCRs, clearance, or symptom resolution. Germline CDR1 is LNHDA and CDR2 is SQIVND (reference sequence). V was trimmed by 3 bases and J by 7 bases, leaving 9 bases between them. This CDR3 comprises 12 residues. The source of the sample is a study of blood T cell repertoires in COVID-19. Data came from immunoSEQ multiplex PCR; TCRdb stores just in-frame clones and leaves some out. This sample yields roughly 300,000 clones, of which approximately 90% are seen a single time; 4.5% to 7% belongs to the top ten.

The clonotype comes from a woman in her thirties who had recovered from COVID-19. Specimen: PBMCs or T cells enriched from blood (not recorded which). The chain couples TRBV19 to TRBJ1-1, with D uncertain. The CDR3 DNA reads TGTGCCAGTAGTATTTTCGCAGGTGAAGCTTTCTTT. This translates into CASSIFAGEAFF.